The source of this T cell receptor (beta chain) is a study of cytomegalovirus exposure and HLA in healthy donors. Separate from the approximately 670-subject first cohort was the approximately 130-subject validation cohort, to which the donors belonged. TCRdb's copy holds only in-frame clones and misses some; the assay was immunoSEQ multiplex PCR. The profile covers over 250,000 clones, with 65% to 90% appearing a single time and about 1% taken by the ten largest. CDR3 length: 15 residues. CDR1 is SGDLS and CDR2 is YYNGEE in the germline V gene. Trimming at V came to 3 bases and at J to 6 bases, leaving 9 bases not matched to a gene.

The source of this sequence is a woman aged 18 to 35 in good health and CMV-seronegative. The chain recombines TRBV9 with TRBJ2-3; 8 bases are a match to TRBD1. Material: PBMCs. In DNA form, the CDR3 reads TGTGCCAGCAGCGCGGGGACAGGTGGAGGCGATACGCAGTATTTT. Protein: CASSAGTGGGDTQYF.